This TCR beta chain comes out of a study of monozygotic twins with inflammatory bowel disease. Germline CDR1 and CDR2: LNHDA and SQIVND (reference sequence). The CDR3 extends over 15 amino acids. cDNA was produced in eight separate reactions per sample. Reanalyzing the 5' RACE reads, TCRdb keeps one entry per CDR3 protein, without DNA. Its table records around 450,000 distinct CDR3 sequences. Sequencing was carried out using blood. This TCR came from a human donor with ulcerative colitis or Crohn's disease, or a healthy co-twin of an affected twin (not recorded which). J is TRBJ2-2 and V is TRBV19. CDR3 amino acids: CASSISDQNTGELFF.